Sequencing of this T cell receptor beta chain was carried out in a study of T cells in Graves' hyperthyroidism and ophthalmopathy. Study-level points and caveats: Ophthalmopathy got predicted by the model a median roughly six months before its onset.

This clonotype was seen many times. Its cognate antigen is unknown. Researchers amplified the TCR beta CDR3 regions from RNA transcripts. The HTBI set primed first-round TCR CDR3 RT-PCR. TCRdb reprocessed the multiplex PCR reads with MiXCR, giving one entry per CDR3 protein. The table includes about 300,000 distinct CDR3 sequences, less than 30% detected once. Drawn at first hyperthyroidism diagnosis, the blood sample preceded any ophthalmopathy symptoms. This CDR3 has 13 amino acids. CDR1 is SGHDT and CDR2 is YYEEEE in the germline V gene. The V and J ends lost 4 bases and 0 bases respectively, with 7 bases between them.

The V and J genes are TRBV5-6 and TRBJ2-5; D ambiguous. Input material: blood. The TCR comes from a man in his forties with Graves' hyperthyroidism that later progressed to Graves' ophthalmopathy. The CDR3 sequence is CASSSQNQETQYF. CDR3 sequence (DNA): TGTGCCAGCAGCAGCCAGAACCAAGAGACCCAGTACTTC.